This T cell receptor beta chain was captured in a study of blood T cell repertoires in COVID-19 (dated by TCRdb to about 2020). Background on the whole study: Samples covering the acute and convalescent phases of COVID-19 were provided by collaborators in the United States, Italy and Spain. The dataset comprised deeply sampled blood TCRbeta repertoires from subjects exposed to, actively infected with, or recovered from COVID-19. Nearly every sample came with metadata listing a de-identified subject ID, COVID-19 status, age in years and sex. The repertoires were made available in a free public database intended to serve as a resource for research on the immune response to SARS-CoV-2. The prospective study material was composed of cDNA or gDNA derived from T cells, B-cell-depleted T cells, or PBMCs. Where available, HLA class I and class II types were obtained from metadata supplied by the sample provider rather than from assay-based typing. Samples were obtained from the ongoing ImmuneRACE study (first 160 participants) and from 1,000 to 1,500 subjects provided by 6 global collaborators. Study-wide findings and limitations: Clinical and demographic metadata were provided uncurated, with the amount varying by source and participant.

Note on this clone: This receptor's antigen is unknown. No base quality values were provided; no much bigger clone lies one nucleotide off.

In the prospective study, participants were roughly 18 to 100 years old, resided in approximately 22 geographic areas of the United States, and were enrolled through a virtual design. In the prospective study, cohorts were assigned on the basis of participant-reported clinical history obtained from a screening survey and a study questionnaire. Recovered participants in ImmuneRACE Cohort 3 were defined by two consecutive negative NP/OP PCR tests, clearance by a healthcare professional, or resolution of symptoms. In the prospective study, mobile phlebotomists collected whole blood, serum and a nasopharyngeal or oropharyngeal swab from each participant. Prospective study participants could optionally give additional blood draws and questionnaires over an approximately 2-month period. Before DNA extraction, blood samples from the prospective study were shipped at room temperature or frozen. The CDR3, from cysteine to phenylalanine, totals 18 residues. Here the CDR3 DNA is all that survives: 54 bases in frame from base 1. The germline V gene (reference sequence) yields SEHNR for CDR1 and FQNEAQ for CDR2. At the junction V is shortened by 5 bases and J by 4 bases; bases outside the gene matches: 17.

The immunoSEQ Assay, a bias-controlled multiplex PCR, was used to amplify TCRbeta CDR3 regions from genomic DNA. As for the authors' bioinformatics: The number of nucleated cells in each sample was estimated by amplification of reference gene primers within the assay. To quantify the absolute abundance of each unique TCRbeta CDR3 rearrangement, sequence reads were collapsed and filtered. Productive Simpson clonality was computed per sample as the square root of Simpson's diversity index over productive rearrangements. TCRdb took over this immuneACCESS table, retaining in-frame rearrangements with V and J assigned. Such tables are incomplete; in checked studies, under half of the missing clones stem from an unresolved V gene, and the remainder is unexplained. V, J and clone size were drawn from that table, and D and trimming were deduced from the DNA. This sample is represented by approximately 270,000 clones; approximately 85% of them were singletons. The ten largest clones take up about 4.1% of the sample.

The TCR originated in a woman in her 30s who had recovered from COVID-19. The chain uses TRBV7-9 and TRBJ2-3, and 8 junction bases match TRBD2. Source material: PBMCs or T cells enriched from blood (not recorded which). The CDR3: CASSLHPAGVLSADTQYF. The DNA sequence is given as TGTGCCAGCAGCCTTCATCCAGCGGGGGTTTTATCGGCAGATACGCAGTATTTT. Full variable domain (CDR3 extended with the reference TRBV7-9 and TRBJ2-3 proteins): DTGVSQNPRHKITKRGQNVTFRCDPISEHNRLYWYRQTLGQGPEFLTYFQNEAQLEKSRLLSDRFSAERPKGSFSTLEIQRTEQGDSAMYLCASSLHPAGVLSADTQYFGPGTRLTVL.